The sequence of this T cell receptor (beta chain) was determined in a study of T cells in Graves' hyperthyroidism and ophthalmopathy. Whole-study context: Prior to any treatment, at the point of initial diagnosis, peripheral blood was collected.

Amplification yielded TCR beta CDR3 regions, with RNA transcripts as the source. The study used the HTBI primer set for a first-round RT-PCR of the TCR CDR3. TCRdb analysed the multiplex PCR reads with MiXCR anew, one entry per CDR3 protein. Of around 300,000 distinct CDR3 sequences listed, approximately 23% are singletons. V was trimmed by 6 bases and J by 0 bases, leaving 15 bases between them. There are 14 residues in the CDR3. Germline V gives CDR1 DFQATT, CDR2 SNEGSKA (reference sequence). The source is a man aged 25-45 years with Graves' ophthalmopathy. Sequencing was carried out using blood. This chain links TRBV20-1 with TRBJ2-7; perhaps TRBD2 as D (6 bases). The CDR3: CSAGTRGSSYEQYF. CDR3 DNA: TGCAGTGCAGGGACTCGCGGTAGCTCCTACGAGCAGTACTTC.